The 29 T cell receptor beta chains below all came from one sample that was sequenced in a study of blood T cell repertoires in COVID-19. The protocol was immunoSEQ multiplex PCR, while the TCRdb copy is restricted to in-frame clones and leaves out a portion. Of around 190,000 clones detected, 70% to 90% appear once; the ten largest clones hold around 8.6%. The sequenced material came from peripheral blood. The receptors were gathered from a man aged 50-60 years with active or convalescent COVID-19.

This clone showed up just a few times. This chain joins TRBV3-1 (or the pseudogene TRBV3-2) and TRBJ1-6; 10 positions match TRBD1. CDR1 LGHDT and CDR2 YNNKEL come from the germline V gene (reference sequence). V trimming: 4 bases; J trimming: 7 bases; junction bases outside the gene matches: 4. The CDR3 is made up of 15 amino acids. CDR3 protein: CASSPPGQGNSPLHF. CDR3 sequence (DNA): TGTGCCAGCAGCCCACCGGGACAGGGGAATTCACCCCTCCACTTT.

The J gene is TRBJ1-2, the V gene TRBV5-1, with a weak D call TRBD1 (6 bases). V lost 2 bases and J 1 base, leaving 12 bases between the germline ends. The CDR3 sequence is 15 residues long. Germline assignment: CDR1 SGHRS and CDR2 YFSETQ. The CDR3 region has the DNA TGCGCCAGCAGCTTTCGGGAGGACAGTAACTATGGCTACACCTTC. Its translation is CASSFREDSNYGYTF. Supplemented by reference TRBV5-1 and TRBJ1-2, the full variable domain reads KAGVTQTPRYLIKTRGQQVTLSCSPISGHRSVSWYQQTPGQGLQFLFEYFSETQRNKGNFPGRFSGRQFSNSRSEMNVSTLELGDSALYLCASSFREDSNYGYTFGSGTRLTVV.

The gene calls are TRBV5-4 and TRBJ1-2; D remains unclear. The CDR3 sequence is 14 residues long. The germline V and J ends were trimmed by 1 base and 4 bases, with 11 bases remaining between them. Germline values: CDR1 SGHNT, CDR2 YYREEE (reference sequence). CDR3 sequence reads: CASSLSRAGYGYTF. The CDR3 DNA reads as TGTGCCAGCAGCTTGTCGCGGGCTGGCTATGGCTACACCTTC.

The J gene is TRBJ1-5, the V gene TRBV15; D might be TRBD1 (6 bases). CDR1 and CDR2 from the germline V gene are LNHNV and YYDKDF (reference sequence). Trimming took 2 bases from V and 3 from J, leaving 11 bases between them. The CDR3 runs to 15 residues. The CDR3 sequence is CATSRTGTYNQPQHF. CDR3 bases: TGTGCCACCAGCAGAACCGGGACATACAATCAGCCCCAGCATTTT.

This chain connects TRBV3-1 (or the pseudogene TRBV3-2) to TRBJ2-5; D perhaps matches TRBD1 (6 bases). Trimming left V 1 base short and J 5 bases short, with 11 bases between. This CDR3 comprises 14 residues. Per the germline V gene, CDR1 is LGHDT and CDR2 is YNNKEL (reference sequence). This CDR3 reads CASSQASRGETQYF. The CDR3 DNA is TGTGCCAGCAGCCAAGCTTCGAGGGGGGAGACCCAGTACTTC.

The chain is built from TRBV2 and TRBJ1-4, with D tentatively TRBD1 (6 bases). The V gene lost 6 bases and the J gene lost 2 bases, with 13 bases spanning the gap. CDR1 and CDR2 (germline): SNHLY, FYNNEI. The CDR3 runs 15 residues. CDR3 nucleotides: TGTGCCAGCAGGCTTGGGGGGGGCACTAATGAAAAACTGTTTTTT. Translated: CASRLGGGTNEKLFF.

The gene calls are TRBV5-6 and TRBJ2-1; the D gene is possibly TRBD2 (5 bases). V lost 7 bases and J 6 bases, leaving 11 bases between the germline ends. Germline assignment: CDR1 SGHDT and CDR2 YYEEEE. The CDR3 spans 12 residues. Written as DNA, the CDR3 is TGTGCCAGCGAGGGAAATGCCAATGAGCAGTTCTTC. It specifies CASEGNANEQFF.

The chain joins TRBV6-5 to TRBJ1-5; TRBD1 matches 7 bases. Germline-derived CDR1 and CDR2 are MNHEY and SVGAGI. The CDR3 totals 13 residues. V lost 10 bases to trimming and J lost 5 bases; unmatched junction nucleotides: 8. CDR3 DNA: TGTGCCACCCAAACAGGGGTCTATCAGCCCCAGCATTTT. It is translated as CATQTGVYQPQHF.

The chain uses TRBV6-1 and TRBJ2-5, with 9 bases lining up with TRBD2. J lost 5 bases, V lost 3 bases, and 4 bases had no gene match. The V gene's germline CDR1 is MNHNS and CDR2 SASEGT. The CDR3 consists of 14 residues. Here the CDR3 DNA reads TGTGCCAGCAGTGATAGCGGGAGTCCGGAGACCCAGTACTTC. Translation: CASSDSGSPETQYF.

The CDR3 spells CASIRRLDNEQFF. As DNA, the CDR3 is TGTGCCAGCATTCGAAGACTAGACAATGAGCAGTTCTTC. This sequence joins TRBV7-9 and TRBJ2-1; a possible D gene is TRBD2 (6 bases). From germline, CDR1 is SEHNR and CDR2 FQNEAQ (reference sequence). The CDR3 covers 13 residues. Trimming cost V 7 bases and J 5 bases, with 12 bases left between them.

This chain connects TRBV18 to TRBJ2-2; D might be TRBD1 (5 bases). The CDR3 runs 18 residues. Between the trimmed V and J ends, which lost 0 bases and 4 bases, there was a span of 18 bases. The germline V gene has CDR1 KGHSH and CDR2 LQKENI. This CDR3 is CASSPPQGSVLGTGELFF. Here the CDR3 DNA reads TGTGCCAGCTCACCACCGCAGGGTTCGGTTTTGGGCACCGGGGAGCTGTTTTTT.

The rearrangement uses TRBV6-1 and TRBJ1-3; D is possibly TRBD1 (5 bases). The CDR3 sequence is 16 residues long. Between the trimmed V and J ends, which lost 5 bases and 0 bases, there was a span of 14 bases. Germline V lookup: CDR1 MNHNS, CDR2 SASEGT. CDR3: CASSQEGVSSGNTIYF. CDR3 sequence (DNA): TGTGCCAGCAGTCAAGAAGGGGTGAGCTCTGGAAACACCATATATTTT.

J is TRBJ1-2 and V is TRBV6-5, with no clear D. This CDR3 has 14 amino acids. V was pared by 0 bases and J by 2 bases, with 7 bases between. Germline V gene data show CDR1 as MNHEY and CDR2 as SVGAGI. CDR3 protein: CASSYSSSNYGYTF. The CDR3 nucleotides read TGTGCCAGCAGTTACTCTTCCTCGAACTATGGCTACACCTTC.

The gene calls are TRBV7-7 and TRBJ2-5; the match to TRBD2 covers 11 bases. With 5 bases clipped from V and 5 bases from J, the junction kept 10 bases outside the gene matches. Looked up from germline, CDR1 is SSHAT and CDR2 is FNYEAQ (reference sequence). The CDR3 has 16 amino acids. CDR3 loop: CASSLIPSGGSETQYF. CDR3 DNA: TGTGCCAGCAGCCTAATACCTAGCGGGGGGTCTGAGACCCAGTACTTC.

The CDR3 DNA reads TGTGCCAGCAGCCTGGGACTTCAGGGAGGTTCACCCCTCCACTTT. Encoded protein: CASSLGLQGGSPLHF. The chain joins TRBV7-3 to TRBJ1-6; possibly TRBD1 for D (5 bases). Trimming stripped 5 bases from V and 9 bases from J, with 17 bases between. CDR1 is SGHTA, CDR2 FQGTGA, per germline. The CDR3 runs 15 residues.

This chain uses TRBV7-6 with TRBJ2-5; D might be TRBD2 (6 bases). Per the germline V gene, CDR1 is SGHVS and CDR2 is FNYEAQ. CDR3 length: 15 amino acids. V was shortened by 0 bases and J by 6 bases, with 14 bases between the two germline ends. In nucleotides, the CDR3 is TGTGCCAGCAGCTTAGCTGAACTAGCTGGGCAGACCCAGTACTTC. This encodes CASSLAELAGQTQYF.

The chain has TRBV4-3 and TRBJ1-2; D gene uncertain. CDR3 length: 11 residues. Trimming removed 0 bases from V and 8 bases from J, with 4 bases in between. Germline loops: CDR1 LGHNA, CDR2 YSLEER. CDR3 coding DNA: TGCGCCAGCAGCCAAGATCTCGGCTACACCTTC. Its protein product is CASSQDLGYTF.

This chain uses TRBV6-1 with TRBJ2-4, with 7 bases matching TRBD2. The CDR3 loop spans 16 amino acids. Germline assignment: CDR1 MNHNS and CDR2 SASEGT. The V gene end was trimmed by 0 bases and the J gene end by 0 bases; junction bases not matched to a gene: 2. CDR3 coding DNA: TGTGCCAGCAGTGAAGCGGGGGGGAGAGCCAAAAACATTCAGTACTTC. Translated, it gives CASSEAGGRAKNIQYF.

The chain links TRBV7-7 to TRBJ2-3; 10 nucleotides agree with TRBD1. Trimming at V came to 4 bases and at J to 5 bases, leaving 6 bases not matched to a gene. The CDR3 totals 15 residues. The germline CDR1 and CDR2 sequences are SSHAT and FNYEAQ (reference sequence). CDR3 protein: CASSSGQGRVDTQYF. In nucleotides, the CDR3 is TGTGCCAGCAGCTCGGGACAGGGGAGGGTAGATACGCAGTATTTT.

The rearrangement links TRBV7-2 to TRBJ1-4; possibly TRBD1 for D (6 bases). The CDR3 consists of 14 residues. Germline loops: CDR1 SGHTA, CDR2 FQGNSA. Between the trimmed V and J ends, which lost 0 bases and 7 bases, there was a span of 9 bases. As DNA, the CDR3 is TGTGCCAGCAGCTTAGCTCGGACAGTTGAAAAACTGTTTTTT. As protein: CASSLARTVEKLFF.

The count of this clone is one. The chain has TRBV29-1 and TRBJ2-3; D call uncertain. This CDR3 spans 13 amino acids. Germline V gene data show CDR1 as SQVTM and CDR2 as ANQGSEA. V shed 2 bases and J shed 0 bases, with 6 bases lying between them. This CDR3 is CSVESGSTDTQYF. The CDR3 nucleotides read TGCAGCGTTGAATCCGGGAGCACAGATACGCAGTATTTT.

The chain couples TRBV28 to TRBJ2-6; D might be TRBD2 (5 bases). The germline gives CDR1 MDHEN, CDR2 SYDVKM. V lost 4 bases, J lost 4 bases, and 14 bases lay in between. This CDR3 contains 16 residues. The CDR3, as DNA: TGTGCCAGCAGTTCTCCGGGGTGGGCAGGGGCCAACGTCCTGACTTTC. This translates into CASSSPGWAGANVLTF.

J is TRBJ2-3 and V is TRBV19; maybe TRBD2 (5 bases). CDR3 length: 13 amino acids. Per the germline V gene, CDR1 is LNHDA and CDR2 is SQIVND (reference sequence). Trimming stripped 3 bases from V and 4 bases from J, with 8 bases between. The DNA for the CDR3 is TGTGCCAGTAGTATTGCGGAGGCAGATACGCAGTATTTT. Translation gives CASSIAEADTQYF.

This clone was counted a single time. The chain employs TRBV27 and TRBJ2-1, with TRBD1 matching 11 bases. The CDR3 spans 14 residues. The germline CDR1 and CDR2 sequences are MNHEY and SMNVEV (reference sequence). The V gene end was trimmed by 6 bases and the J gene end by 8 bases; junction bases not matched to a gene: 6. CDR3 amino acids: CASRPGQGDYEQFF. DNA of the CDR3: TGTGCCAGCAGGCCGGGACAGGGGGATTATGAGCAGTTCTTC.

The rearrangement links TRBV11-3 to TRBJ1-1; unclear D gene. The CDR3 contains 13 residues. Germline CDR1 reads SGHNT; CDR2 reads YENEEA. The V gene lost 3 bases and the J gene lost 1 base, with 6 bases spanning the gap. CDR3 DNA: TGTGCCAGCAGCTTTATTCCGAACACTGAAGCTTTCTTT. Its protein is CASSFIPNTEAFF.

The chain is built from TRBV27 and TRBJ1-4; no clear D. V was clipped by 6 bases and J by 3 bases, with 14 bases between them. Looked up from germline, CDR1 is MNHEY and CDR2 is SMNVEV (reference sequence). The CDR3 contains 15 residues. As DNA, the CDR3 is TGTGCCAGCAGGAACCGTCTTTTAGCTAATGAAAAACTGTTTTTT. This codes for CASRNRLLANEKLFF.

The count of this clone is one. The chain carries TRBV30 and TRBJ1-5; weak D call: TRBD1 (6 bases). Germline V gene sequence: CDR1 GTSNPN, CDR2 SVGIG (reference sequence). Trimming took 1 base from V and 7 from J, leaving 11 bases between them. The CDR3 contains 13 residues. The CDR3 coding sequence is TGTGCCTGGAGTGGTGGACAGTTCCAGCCCCAGCATTTT. It translates to CAWSGGQFQPQHF.

The chain couples TRBV5-5 to TRBJ2-7, with D maybe TRBD1 (6 bases). The CDR3 sequence is 16 residues long. V was pared by 1 base and J by 0 bases, with 14 bases between. In germline, CDR1 is SGHKS, CDR2 YYEKEE (reference sequence). The CDR3 nucleotides read TGTGCCAGCAGCTTGCTCCGACAGGTCAGCTCCTACGAGCAGTACTTC. The encoded protein is CASSLLRQVSSYEQYF.

This chain connects TRBV14 to TRBJ2-7, with D unresolved. There are 11 residues in the CDR3. CDR1 is SGHDN and CDR2 is FVKESK in the germline V gene. V was trimmed by 1 base and J by 9 bases, leaving 7 bases between them. The CDR3 spells CASSQALVQYF. CDR3 DNA: TGTGCCAGCAGCCAAGCTCTCGTGCAGTACTTC. Complete variable domain (other parts from reference TRBV14 and TRBJ2-7): EAGVTQFPSHSVIEKGQTVTLRCDPISGHDNLYWYRRVMGKEIKFLLHFVKESKQDESGMPNNRFLAERTGGTYSTLKVQPAELEDSGVYFCASSQALVQYFGPGTRLTVT.